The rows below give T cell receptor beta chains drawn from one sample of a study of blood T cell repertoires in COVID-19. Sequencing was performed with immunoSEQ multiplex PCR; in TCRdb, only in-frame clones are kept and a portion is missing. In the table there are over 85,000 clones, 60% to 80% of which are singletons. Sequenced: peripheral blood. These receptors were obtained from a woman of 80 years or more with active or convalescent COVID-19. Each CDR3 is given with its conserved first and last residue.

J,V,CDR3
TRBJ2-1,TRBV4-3,CASSQDGLAGGVRVEQFF
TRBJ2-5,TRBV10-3,CASAARDQETQYF
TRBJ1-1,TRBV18,CASSRQGENTEAFF
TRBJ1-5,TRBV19,CASSGGVDQPQHF
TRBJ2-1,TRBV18,CASSPRPRSYNEQFF
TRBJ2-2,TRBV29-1,CSVGREGRTGELFF
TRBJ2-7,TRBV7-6,CASSLVTGTGDYEQYF
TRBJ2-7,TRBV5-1,CASSLVSGASYEQYF
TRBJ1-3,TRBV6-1,CASSDGGDRGTIYF
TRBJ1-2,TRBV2,CASSGDRNYGYTF
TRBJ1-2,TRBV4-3,CASSRIRLQGATYGYTF
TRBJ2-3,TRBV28,CASSPSAAGRTDTQYF
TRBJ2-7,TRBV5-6,CASSPINTYEQYF
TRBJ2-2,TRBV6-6,CASSRPHLLAGAGDTGELFF
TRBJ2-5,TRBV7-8,CASSLEREGTQYF
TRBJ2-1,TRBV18,CASSSGLAVLGEQFF
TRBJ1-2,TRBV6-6,CASNPPQGFDDYGYTF
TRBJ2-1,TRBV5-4,CASSAGGYNEQFF
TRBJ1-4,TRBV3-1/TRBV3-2,CASSQMAATNEKLFF
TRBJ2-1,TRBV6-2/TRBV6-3,CASSQTRLRQFF
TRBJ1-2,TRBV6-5,CASNQRPFPGGGYTF
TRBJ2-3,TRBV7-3,CASSLRAGGSADTQYF
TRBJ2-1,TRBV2,CASNLRLAGGNNEQFF
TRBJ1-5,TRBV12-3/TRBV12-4,CASNRDGNQPQHF
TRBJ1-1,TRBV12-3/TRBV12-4,CASRAEYTEAFF
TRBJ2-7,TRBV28,CASSQYTSGSYEQYF
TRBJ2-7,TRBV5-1,CASSRDYSSSYEQYF
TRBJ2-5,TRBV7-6,CASSRGRAQETQYF
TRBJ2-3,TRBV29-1,CSVEAVIRSTQYF
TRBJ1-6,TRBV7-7,CASSLQYNSPLHF
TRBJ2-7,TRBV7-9,CASRRDTPYEQYF
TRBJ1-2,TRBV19,CASSLPGTGVGGYTF
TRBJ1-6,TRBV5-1,CASSDQQGIGSPLHF
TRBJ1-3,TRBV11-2,CASSPQAGNTIYF
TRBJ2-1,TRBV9,CASSSRLAGNEQFF
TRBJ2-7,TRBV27,CASSSGTSGSRNEQYF
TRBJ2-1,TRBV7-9,CASSLPSGSYNEQFF
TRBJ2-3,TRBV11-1,CASSLPLSTDTQYF
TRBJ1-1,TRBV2,CASNKDRSTEAFF
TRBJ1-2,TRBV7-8,CASSRDSNYGYTF
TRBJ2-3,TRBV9,CASSDPSGTYF
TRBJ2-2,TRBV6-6,CASRRDRVGTGELFF
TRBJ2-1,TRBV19,CASSRPGLTYNEQFF
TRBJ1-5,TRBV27,CASSPGPFNQPQHF
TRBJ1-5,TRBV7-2,CASSLGGRANQPQHF
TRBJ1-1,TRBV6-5,CASSPAGGGNTEAFF
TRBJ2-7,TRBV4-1,CASSQSGTGNYEQYF
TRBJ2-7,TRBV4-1,CASSQDGTGKREQYF
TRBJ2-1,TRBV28,CASSLSGDGEQFF
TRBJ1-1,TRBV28,CASSSGQNTEAFF
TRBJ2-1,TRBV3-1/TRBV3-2,CASSPWRTVGNEQFF
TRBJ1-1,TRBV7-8,CASSPGRGTEAFF
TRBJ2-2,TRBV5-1,CASSLARTGELFF
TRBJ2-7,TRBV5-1,CASSPRDYSNEQYF
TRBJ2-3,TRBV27,CASSLELTGKNTQYF
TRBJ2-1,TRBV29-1,CSVQRNSGSDNEQFF
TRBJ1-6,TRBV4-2,CASSQAHRAGNSPLHF
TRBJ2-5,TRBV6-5,CASSYSTTSGQETQYF
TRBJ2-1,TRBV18,CASSVGGTRGLNNEQFF
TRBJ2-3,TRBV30,CAWRTGTGGLTDTQYF